These 8 T cell receptor beta chains originate from one sample sequenced in a study of blood T cell repertoires in COVID-19 (dated by TCRdb to the early 2020s). Library preparation employed the immunoSEQ multiplex PCR assay. Sourced from immuneACCESS, this table was stored by TCRdb with only in-frame sequences that have V and J called. A share of the clones is absent; for the studies checked, an unresolved V gene accounts for under half, and the remainder has no known explanation. This sample holds around 190,000 clones; roughly 84% were observed only once. The top ten constitute around 14% of the sample. The sample taken for sequencing was peripheral blood. The receptors stem from a human donor in a cohort sampled during active COVID-19.

This chain uses TRBV7-2 with TRBJ2-7, with 9 nucleotides matching TRBD2. In germline, CDR1 is SGHTA, CDR2 FQGNSA. The V segment lost 5 bases and the J segment 2 bases; nucleotides outside the gene matches: 7. CDR3 length equals 15 residues. CDR3: CASSPRTSAAYEQYF. CDR3 nucleotide sequence: TGTGCCAGCAGCCCACGGACTAGCGCCGCCTACGAGCAGTACTTC.

This sequence joins TRBV14 and TRBJ1-2; 10 bases agree with TRBD1. The CDR3 consists of 13 residues. With 4 bases clipped from V and 5 bases from J, the junction kept 1 base outside the gene matches. Germline CDR1 is SGHDN and CDR2 is FVKESK. CDR3 sequence: CASSRDRGYGYTF. The CDR3 DNA is TGTGCCAGCAGCCGGGACAGGGGTTATGGCTACACCTTC.

A note on this clone: An end of the junction differs from the germline gene, which may be a read error. CDR3 nucleotide sequence: TGTGCCAGCAGCCTTCGGACAGGGTGGAACGCTGAAGCTTTCTTT. It is translated as CASSLRTGWNAEAFF. The chain has TRBV11-2 and TRBJ1-1, with 8 bases that match TRBD1. Germline V lookup: CDR1 SGHAT, CDR2 FQNNGV. The CDR3 has 15 residues. The complete variable domain, with remaining parts taken from reference TRBV11-2 and TRBJ1-1, reads EAGVAQSPRYKIIEKRQSVAFWCNPISGHATLYWYQQILGQGPKLLIQFQNNGVVDDSQLPKDRFSAERLKGVDSTLKIQPAKLEDSAVYLCASSLRTGWNAEAFFGQGTRLTVV.

V gene TRBV28 combines with J gene TRBJ2-5; 8 bases align to TRBD1. The CDR3 totals 15 residues. V lost 4 bases and J lost 1; bases outside the gene matches: 5. Germline assignment: CDR1 MDHEN and CDR2 SYDVKM. The CDR3 sequence is CASSSGQVGQETQYF. DNA for the CDR3: TGTGCCAGCAGTTCGGGACAGGTCGGCCAAGAGACCCAGTACTTC.

V gene TRBV3-1 (or the pseudogene TRBV3-2) combines with J gene TRBJ2-1, with 10 bases that match TRBD2. J was trimmed by 2 bases and V by 4 bases; bases with no gene match: 5. The germline V gene has CDR1 LGHDT and CDR2 YNNKEL (reference sequence). The CDR3 totals 16 residues. The CDR3 sequence is CASSPLAGGAYNEQFF. CDR3 nucleotide sequence: TGTGCCAGCAGCCCTTTAGCGGGAGGCGCCTACAATGAGCAGTTCTTC.

The chain employs TRBV18 and TRBJ2-3, with TRBD2 matching 8 bases. The CDR3 has 17 residues. The V and J ends lost 3 bases and 4 bases, in that order; junction bases with no gene match: 12. From germline, CDR1 is KGHSH and CDR2 LQKENI. The CDR3 here is CASSPQLTATSADTQYF. The CDR3 DNA is TGTGCCAGCTCACCCCAGTTAACCGCGACTAGCGCAGATACGCAGTATTTT.

Written as DNA, the CDR3 is TGTGCCAGCTCACAGAGACAGGGGAACACTGAAGCTTTCTTT. It specifies CASSQRQGNTEAFF. The chain couples TRBV18 to TRBJ1-1; 7 nucleotides line up with TRBD1. Germline CDR1 is KGHSH and CDR2 is LQKENI. There are 14 residues in the CDR3. With 4 bases clipped from V and 1 base from J, the junction kept 3 bases outside the gene matches.

This rearrangement joins TRBV7-8 to TRBJ1-1; 7 bases are shared with TRBD1. V lost 3 bases, J lost 6 bases, and 7 bases stayed unmatched. This CDR3 has 14 residues. Germline CDR1 and CDR2: SGHVS and FQNEAQ. In nucleotides, the CDR3 is TGTGCCAGCAGCTTCAGACAGGGTAGCGCTGAAGCTTTCTTT. This sequence encodes CASSFRQGSAEAFF.